The clone carrying this TCR beta chain was seen a handful of times. Measured with immunoSEQ multiplex PCR; TCRdb has only the in-frame clones, and not every one. Of roughly 82,000 clones listed, 82% are singletons. This entry belongs to a study of blood T cell repertoires in COVID-19. The V end was cut by 5 bases, the J end by 6 bases, with 14 bases between. There are 13 residues in the CDR3. Looked up from germline, CDR1 is MDHEN and CDR2 is SYDVKM. The sequencing sample was made of peripheral blood. The TCR was taken from a man in his fifties or sixties with acute or convalescent COVID-19. The V call is TRBV28, the J call TRBJ2-7; D is perhaps TRBD1 (6 bases). CDR3 in DNA: TGTGCCAGCAGTGAGCAGGGGCCTGGCGAGCAGTACTTC. As protein: CASSEQGPGEQYF.